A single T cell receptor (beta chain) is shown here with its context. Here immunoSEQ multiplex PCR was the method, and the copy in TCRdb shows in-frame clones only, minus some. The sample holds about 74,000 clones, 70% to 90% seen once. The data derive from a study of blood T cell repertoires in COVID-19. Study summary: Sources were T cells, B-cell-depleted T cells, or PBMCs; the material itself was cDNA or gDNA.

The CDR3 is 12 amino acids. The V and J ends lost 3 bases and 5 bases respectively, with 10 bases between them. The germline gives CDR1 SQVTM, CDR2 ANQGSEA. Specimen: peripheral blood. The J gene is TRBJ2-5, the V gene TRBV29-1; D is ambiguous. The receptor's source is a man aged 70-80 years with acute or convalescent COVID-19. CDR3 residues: CSVDRIQETQYF. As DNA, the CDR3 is TGCAGCGTTGACAGGATCCAGGAGACCCAGTACTTC.